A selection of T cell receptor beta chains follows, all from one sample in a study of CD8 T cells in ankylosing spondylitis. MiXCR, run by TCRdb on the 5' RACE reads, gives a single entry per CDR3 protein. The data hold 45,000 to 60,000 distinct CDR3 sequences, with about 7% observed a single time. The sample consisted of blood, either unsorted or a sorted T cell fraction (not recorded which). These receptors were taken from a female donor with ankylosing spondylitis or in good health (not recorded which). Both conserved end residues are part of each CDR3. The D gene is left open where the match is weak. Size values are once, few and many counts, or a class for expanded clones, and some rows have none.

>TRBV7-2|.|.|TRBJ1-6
TGTGCCAGCAGCTTATTAGGGGGGCAGGGAAATTCACCCCTCCACTTT
CASSLLGGQGNSPLHF
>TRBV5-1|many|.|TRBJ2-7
TGCGCCAGCAGCTTGGCCGGTCGACAGGTAGAGCAGTACTTC
CASSLAGRQVEQYF
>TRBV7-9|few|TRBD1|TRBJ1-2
TGTGCCAGCAGCATCGACAGGGGCGATGGCTACACCTTC
CASSIDRGDGYTF
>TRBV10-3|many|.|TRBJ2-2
TGTGCCATCACCCTAAACACCGGGGAGCTGTTTTTT
CAITLNTGELFF
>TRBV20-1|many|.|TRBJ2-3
TGCAGTGCTCCCCAAGGACCCGGGCCCACAGATACGCAGTATTTT
CSAPQGPGPTDTQYF
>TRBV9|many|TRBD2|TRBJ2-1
TGTGCCAGCAGCGACCCGGGGACTAGCGGGGGGTCCTACTCCTACAATGAGCAGTTCTTC
CASSDPGTSGGSYSYNEQFF
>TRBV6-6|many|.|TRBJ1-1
TGTGCCAGCACGGAACAGGGTCAAGAAGCTTTCTTT
CASTEQGQEAFF
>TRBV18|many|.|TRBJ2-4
TGTGCCAGCTCACTACCGGACGGAAACATTCAGTACTTC
CASSLPDGNIQYF
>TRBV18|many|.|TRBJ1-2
TGTGCCAGCTCACCAGGGAGACAGAACTATGGCTACACCTTC
CASSPGRQNYGYTF
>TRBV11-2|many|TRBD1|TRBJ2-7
TGTGCCAGCAGCCCCGGGTTACAGGGGGTTTTACACGAGCAGTACTTC
CASSPGLQGVLHEQYF
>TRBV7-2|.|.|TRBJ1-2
TGTGCCAGCAGCTTATGGCATGGGGGAGACTATGACTACACCTTC
CASSLWHGGDYDYTF
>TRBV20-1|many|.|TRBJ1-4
TGCAGTGCGGAAGGGGCGTTCCACGCAACTAATGAAAAACTGTTTTTT
CSAEGAFHATNEKLFF
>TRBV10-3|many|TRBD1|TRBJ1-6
TGTGCCACCCAGACAGGGGCCAATTCACCCCTCCACTTT
CATQTGANSPLHF
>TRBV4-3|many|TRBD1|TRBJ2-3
TGCGCCAGCAGCCAAGATATTATACAGGGGATCACAGATACGCAGTATTTT
CASSQDIIQGITDTQYF
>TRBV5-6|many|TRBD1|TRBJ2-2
TGTGCCAGCAGCGAGGACAGGGATAGCACCGGGGAGCTGTTTTTT
CASSEDRDSTGELFF
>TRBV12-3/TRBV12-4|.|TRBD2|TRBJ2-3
TGTACCAGCAGTCTAGGACTAGCGGGGGGCCATGGCACAGATACGCAGTATTTT
CTSSLGLAGGHGTDTQYF
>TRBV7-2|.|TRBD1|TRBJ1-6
TGTGCCAGCAGCTCTACAGGGGGCAGTGGTTCACCCCTCCACTTT
CASSSTGGSGSPLHF
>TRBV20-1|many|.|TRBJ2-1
TGCAGTGCTAGAAGGAGGCAGGCCAGAGGTAATGAGCAGTTCTTC
CSARRRQARGNEQFF
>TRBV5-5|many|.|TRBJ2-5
TGTGCCAGCAGCTTGGATGGGAAACTCCAAGAGACCCAGTACTTC
CASSLDGKLQETQYF
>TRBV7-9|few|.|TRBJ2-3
TGTGCCAGCAGCCCGAGCGCAGATACGCAGTATTTT
CASSPSADTQYF
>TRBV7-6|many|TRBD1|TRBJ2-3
TGTGCCAGCAGCTCGCCCCCGGGACAGCGCACAGATACGCAGTATTTT
CASSSPPGQRTDTQYF
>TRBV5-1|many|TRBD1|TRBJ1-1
TGCGCCAGCAGCTCTGGGACAGGGGAGATTCCGTTGAAGGTAAACACTGAAGCTTTCTTT
CASSSGTGEIPLKVNTEAFF
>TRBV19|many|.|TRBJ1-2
TGTGCCAGTAGTAATACGGGGAGTGGTGGCTACACCTTC
CASSNTGSGGYTF
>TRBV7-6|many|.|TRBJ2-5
TGTGCCAGCAGCTTAGAGCCAGGCCAAGAGACCCAGTACTTC
CASSLEPGQETQYF
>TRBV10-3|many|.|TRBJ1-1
TGTGCCATCAGTGAGTCGGGAGTTGCTAGGGCTGAAGCTTTCTTT
CAISESGVARAEAFF
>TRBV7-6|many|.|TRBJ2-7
TGTGCCAGCAGCTTAGACTCCTCCTACGAGCAGTACTTC
CASSLDSSYEQYF
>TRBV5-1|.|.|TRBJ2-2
TGCGCCAGCAGCCGGACTACAGGGACCGGGGAGCTGTTTTTT
CASSRTTGTGELFF
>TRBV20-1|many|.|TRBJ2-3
TGCAGTGCTAGAGATGGACCCCTTGAGTATTTT
CSARDGPLEYF
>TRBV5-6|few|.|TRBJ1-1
TGTGCCAGCAGCTTGGCCTTGGGCAGGGTGTTGACCACTGAAGCTTTCTTT
CASSLALGRVLTTEAFF
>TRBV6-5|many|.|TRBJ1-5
TGTGCCAGCAGTTACTCTTTCCAGGTCAATCAGCCCCAGCATTTT
CASSYSFQVNQPQHF
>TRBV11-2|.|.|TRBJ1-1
TGTGCCAGCAGCTTAGACTGGGGGATGAACACTGAAGCTTTCTTT
CASSLDWGMNTEAFF
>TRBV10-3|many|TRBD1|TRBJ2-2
TGTGCCATCAGTGAGGGACAGGGCGGGACCGGGGAGCTGTTTTTT
CAISEGQGGTGELFF
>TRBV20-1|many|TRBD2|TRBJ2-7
TGCAGTGCTAGTCTCGCTAGCGGTTACGAGCAGTACTTC
CSASLASGYEQYF
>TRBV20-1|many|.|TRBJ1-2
TGCAGTGCTAGAGGGGGTATCGGTATAGGGCCCGCTAACTATGGCTACACCTTC
CSARGGIGIGPANYGYTF
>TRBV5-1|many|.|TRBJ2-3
TGCGCCAGCTACACCGGGAGAACTAGCACAGATACGCAGTATTTT
CASYTGRTSTDTQYF
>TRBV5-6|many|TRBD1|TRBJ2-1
TGTGCCAGCAGCTTGGGGGACAGGGCCTCCTACAATGAGCAGTTCTTC
CASSLGDRASYNEQFF
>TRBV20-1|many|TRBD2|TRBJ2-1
TGCAGTGCTAGAGATCCTGCAGCGGGGGGGCGTAATGAGCAGTTCTTC
CSARDPAAGGRNEQFF
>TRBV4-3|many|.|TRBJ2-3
TGCGCCAGCAGCCAAGATCGAGCAGTGAGGGGGGGCCAGCAGGCAGATACGCAGTATTTT
CASSQDRAVRGGQQADTQYF
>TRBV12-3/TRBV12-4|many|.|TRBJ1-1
TGTGCCAGCAGTTTCGACGGGATATCAGGGTGGTGGACTGAAGCTTTCTTT
CASSFDGISGWWTEAFF
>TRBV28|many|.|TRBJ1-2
TGTGCCAGCAGTTTAGACGGGGGCGACTATGGCTACACCTTC
CASSLDGGDYGYTF
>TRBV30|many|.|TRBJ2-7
TGTGCCTGGAGTGTAATTGGTCCATCCTACGAGCAGTACTTC
CAWSVIGPSYEQYF
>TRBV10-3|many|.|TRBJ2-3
TGTGCCATCAGTGAGTCTGGGCTGACAGATACGCAGTATTTT
CAISESGLTDTQYF
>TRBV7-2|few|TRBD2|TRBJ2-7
TGTGCCAGCAGCTTAGAGGTTCGGGGGGGAAACTACGAGCAGTACTTC
CASSLEVRGGNYEQYF